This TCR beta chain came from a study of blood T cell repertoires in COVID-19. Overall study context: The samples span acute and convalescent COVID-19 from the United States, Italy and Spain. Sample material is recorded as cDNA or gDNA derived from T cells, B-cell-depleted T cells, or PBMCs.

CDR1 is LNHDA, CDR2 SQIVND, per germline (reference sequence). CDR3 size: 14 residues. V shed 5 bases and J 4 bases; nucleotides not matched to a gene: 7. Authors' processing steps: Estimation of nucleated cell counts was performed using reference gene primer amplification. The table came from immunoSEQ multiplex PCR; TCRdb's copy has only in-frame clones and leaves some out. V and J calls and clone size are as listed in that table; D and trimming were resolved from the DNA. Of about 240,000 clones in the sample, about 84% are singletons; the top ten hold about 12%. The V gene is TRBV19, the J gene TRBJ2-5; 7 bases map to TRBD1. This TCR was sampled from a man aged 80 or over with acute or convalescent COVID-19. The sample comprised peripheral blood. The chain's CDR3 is CASSSTGVGETQYF. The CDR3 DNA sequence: TGTGCCAGTAGTTCCACAGGGGTTGGAGAGACCCAGTACTTC.